Below, 23 T cell receptor beta chains from the same sample are listed, as sequenced in a study of CD8 T cells in ankylosing spondylitis. MiXCR, run by TCRdb on the 5' RACE reads, gives a single entry per CDR3 protein. The repertoire includes some 120,000 distinct CDR3 sequences, over 6.5% of them detected once, and 12% sits in the top ten. The sequenced sample was blood, either unsorted or a sorted T cell fraction (not recorded which). The receptors were gathered from a male donor with ankylosing spondylitis or in good health (not recorded which).

The chain has TRBV5-1 and TRBJ1-2; 10 bases agree with TRBD1. Germline V gene lookup returns CDR1 SGHRS and CDR2 YFSETQ. The CDR3 is 16 residues long. J was trimmed by 2 bases and V by 3 bases; bases with no gene match: 7. The CDR3 region has the DNA TGCGCCAGCAGCTACGGACAGGGGGAGGCGAACTATGGCTACACCTTC. Its translation is CASSYGQGEANYGYTF. Looking up the rest from reference TRBV5-1 and TRBJ1-2 gives the full variable domain: KAGVTQTPRYLIKTRGQQVTLSCSPISGHRSVSWYQQTPGQGLQFLFEYFSETQRNKGNFPGRFSGRQFSNSRSEMNVSTLELGDSALYLCASSYGQGEANYGYTFGSGTRLTVV.

There are a few counts of this clonotype. V gene TRBV6-5 combines with J gene TRBJ2-7; unclear D gene. This CDR3 comprises 15 residues. Germline lookup yields CDR1 MNHEY and CDR2 SVGAGI. Trimming removed 0 bases at V and 2 bases at J, with 11 bases between. Here the CDR3 DNA reads TGTGCCAGCAGTTACTCTTCCGGCACCACCTACGAGCAGTACTTC. It is translated as CASSYSSGTTYEQYF.

At least ten counts were recorded for this clonotype. V usage is TRBV20-1 and J usage is TRBJ1-2; TRBD1 aligns across 7 bases. V lost 1 base, J lost 8 bases, and 4 bases stayed unmatched. There are 12 residues in the CDR3. The germline CDR1 and CDR2 sequences are DFQATT and SNEGSKA (reference sequence). The CDR3 reads CSARGQGEGYTF. The DNA of the CDR3 is TGCAGTGCTAGAGGGCAGGGGGAAGGCTACACCTTC.

This clonotype was recorded many times. The rearrangement uses TRBV24-1 and TRBJ1-2, with 8 bases fitting TRBD1. This CDR3 spans 18 amino acids. V lost 4 bases and J lost 3; bases outside the gene matches: 15. Per germline, CDR1 KGHDR and CDR2 SFDVKD. Here the CDR3 DNA reads TGTGCCACCAGTGACCCAGGGGGCGTCAAAGCAACGGACTATGGCTACACCTTC. Its translation: CATSDPGGVKATDYGYTF.

This clonotype showed up many times. The V call is TRBV12-3 or TRBV12-4, the J call TRBJ1-1, with 8 bases fitting TRBD1. The V and J ends lost 5 bases and 4 bases, in that order; junction bases with no gene match: 9. The length of the CDR3 is 15 residues. The CDR3 DNA is TGTGCCAGCAGTCCGGACAGGGTGATGAGCACTGAAGCTTTCTTT. Translation: CASSPDRVMSTEAFF.

This clonotype was picked up many times. This chain uses TRBV4-1 with TRBJ2-1; 7 bases agree with TRBD2. CDR3 length: 16 residues. Germline trimming cut 4 bases from V and 3 bases from J; bases unmatched to any gene: 9. Germline CDR1 reads MGHRA; CDR2 reads YSYEKL. Written as DNA, the CDR3 is TGCGCCAGCAGCCCGACTCCCACTAGCGTCTACAATGAGCAGTTCTTC. This codes for CASSPTPTSVYNEQFF.

The chain uses TRBV5-5 and TRBJ1-1; D might be TRBD1 (6 bases). Germline CDR1 is SGHKS and CDR2 is YYEKEE (reference sequence). The CDR3 covers 16 residues. V was clipped by 3 bases and J by 4 bases, with 19 bases between them. CDR3 bases: TGTGCCAGCAGCTCGTACGGGGGCGATCTCTCCACTGAAGCTTTCTTT. Protein sequence: CASSSYGGDLSTEAFF. Using reference TRBV5-5 and TRBJ1-1 for the parts outside the CDR3, the full variable domain is DAGVTQSPTHLIKTRGQQVTLRCSPISGHKSVSWYQQVLGQGPQFIFQYYEKEERGRGNFPDRFSARQFPNYSSELNVNALLLGDSALYLCASSSYGGDLSTEAFFGQGTRLTVV.

Regarding this clonotype: The junction does not match germline at one end; this may be a read error. The CDR3 sequence: CASSRRGVSSFEQYF. The CDR3 bases are TGTGCCAGCAGTAGAAGGGGGGTCAGCTCCTTCGAGCAGTACTTC. The J gene is TRBJ2-7, the V gene TRBV6-1, with D perhaps matching TRBD1 or TRBD2 (6 bases each). CDR3 size: 15 residues. Germline CDR1 and CDR2: MNHNS and SASEGT.

This clonotype was picked up many times. The V gene is TRBV12-3 or TRBV12-4, the J gene TRBJ2-2; no clear D. The CDR3 loop spans 11 amino acids. The germline V and J ends were trimmed by 7 bases and 3 bases, with 3 bases remaining between them. The CDR3 sequence is CASTYTGELFF. CDR3 nucleotide sequence: TGTGCCAGCACATACACCGGGGAGCTGTTTTTT.

This clonotype appeared many times. The chain is built from TRBV5-5 and TRBJ1-6; D is unresolved. Germline V gene data show CDR1 as SGHKS and CDR2 as YYEKEE (reference sequence). The V gene lost 3 bases and the J gene lost 4 bases, with 8 bases spanning the gap. The CDR3 spans 14 residues. The CDR3 DNA reads as TGTGCCAGCAGCTCGGACCTATATAATTCACCCCTCCACTTT. This encodes CASSSDLYNSPLHF.

This clonotype was observed many times. This rearrangement joins TRBV7-8 to TRBJ2-7; a possible D gene is TRBD2 (5 bases). CDR3 size: 16 residues. V was pared by 7 bases and J by 0 bases, with 19 bases between. Per germline, CDR1 SGHVS and CDR2 FQNEAQ. Here the CDR3 reads CASNPRDPRTSYEQYF. The CDR3 DNA reads TGTGCCAGCAACCCGAGGGATCCCAGGACCTCCTACGAGCAGTACTTC.

This clonotype came up many times. The chain has TRBV7-8 and TRBJ1-2; D is possibly TRBD1 (5 bases). Germline V gene data show CDR1 as SGHVS and CDR2 as FQNEAQ. This CDR3 contains 16 residues. V was shortened by 2 bases and J by 3 bases, with 16 bases between the two germline ends. The CDR3 is CASSLSSRAPDYGYTF. Here the CDR3 DNA reads TGTGCCAGCAGCTTATCTTCCAGGGCCCCTGACTATGGCTACACCTTC.

This clonotype was seen many times. The chain recombines TRBV20-1 with TRBJ2-7; 12 bases line up with TRBD2. This CDR3 region has 15 residues. V lost 4 bases, J lost 3 bases, and 7 bases stayed unmatched. Germline V gene lookup returns CDR1 DFQATT and CDR2 SNEGSKA (reference sequence). The CDR3 DNA is TGCAGTGCTACCCCGACTAGCGGGGGATACTACGAGCAGTACTTC. Translated: CSATPTSGGYYEQYF.

This clonotype occurred many times. This chain connects TRBV27 to TRBJ2-6; 12 nucleotides agree with TRBD1. Germline V gives CDR1 MNHEY, CDR2 SMNVEV (reference sequence). V was clipped by 1 base and J by 4 bases; unmatched bases: 14. The CDR3 has 21 residues. CDR3 loop: CASSLWSARDRGLSGANVLTF. DNA for the CDR3: TGTGCCAGCAGTTTATGGTCAGCCAGGGACAGGGGGCTGTCCGGGGCCAACGTCCTGACTTTC. Full variable domain (outside the CDR3, taken from reference TRBV27 and TRBJ2-6): EAQVTQNPRYLITVTGKKLTVTCSQNMNHEYMSWYRQDPGLGLRQIYYSMNVEVTDKGDVPEGYKVSRKEKRNFPLILESPSPNQTSLYFCASSLWSARDRGLSGANVLTFGAGSRLTVL.

This clonotype was picked up many times. The chain combines TRBV12-3 or TRBV12-4 with TRBJ2-5; TRBD2 matches 12 bases. Unmatched junction bases numbered 8, after V lost 3 bases and J lost 3 bases. CDR3 length equals 17 residues. CDR3 in DNA: TGTGCCAGCAGTTTTTTTCACGGACTAGCGGGGAAAGAGACCCAGTACTTC. Amino acid sequence: CASSFFHGLAGKETQYF.

In its sample, this clonotype was seen many times. The chain combines TRBV5-1 with TRBJ2-7; D is ambiguous. CDR3 length: 13 residues. With 3 bases removed from V and 4 bases from J, the gap between germline ends came to 11 bases. Germline CDR1 is SGHRS and CDR2 is YFSETQ. Here the CDR3 DNA reads TGCGCCAGCAGCTACGGGCCAGAATACGAGCAGTACTTC. It yields the protein CASSYGPEYEQYF.

This clonotype occurred many times. The V gene is TRBV20-1, the J gene TRBJ1-1, with 9 bases matching TRBD1. The ends lost 6 bases at V and 3 bases at J; junction bases unmatched: 5. CDR1 and CDR2 from the germline V gene are DFQATT and SNEGSKA (reference sequence). This CDR3 region has 13 residues. The CDR3 loop reads CSAGTGRDTEAFF. The CDR3 bases are TGCAGTGCGGGGACAGGGAGGGACACTGAAGCTTTCTTT.

This clonotype came up many times. V usage is TRBV12-3 or TRBV12-4 and J usage is TRBJ2-1; TRBD2 matches 7 bases. The CDR3 covers 15 residues. Trimming removed 3 bases from V and 4 bases from J; junction bases left unmatched: 6. CDR3 protein: CASSFGREKYNEQFF. The CDR3 DNA reads as TGTGCCAGCAGTTTTGGGCGGGAGAAGTACAATGAGCAGTTCTTC.

V usage is TRBV30 and J usage is TRBJ1-2, with TRBD1 as a possible D gene (5 bases). From germline, CDR1 is GTSNPN and CDR2 SVGIG (reference sequence). V lost 0 bases, J lost 6 bases, and 11 bases lay in between. This CDR3 has 13 amino acids. The CDR3 DNA reads as TGTGCCTGGAGTGTACAGGTTGCGAATGGCTACACCTTC. It yields the protein CAWSVQVANGYTF.

This clonotype appeared many times. The chain is built from TRBV7-3 and TRBJ2-1; TRBD2 aligns across 9 bases. The J segment lost 4 bases and the V segment lost 3 bases, leaving 4 bases of the junction unmatched. Germline V gene data show CDR1 as SGHTA and CDR2 as FQGTGA. CDR3 size: 15 residues. The CDR3: CASSFNSGSYNEQFF. The CDR3 coding sequence is TGTGCCAGCAGCTTTAATAGCGGGAGTTACAATGAGCAGTTCTTC. The entire variable domain, with the rest obtained from reference TRBV7-3 and TRBJ2-1, is as follows: GAGVSQTPSNKVTEKGKYVELRCDPISGHTALYWYRQSLGQGPEFLIYFQGTGAADDSGLPNDRFFAVRPEGSVSTLKIQRTERGDSAVYLCASSFNSGSYNEQFFGPGTRLTVL.

This clonotype was counted only a few times. The chain recombines TRBV5-1 with TRBJ2-1; 12 bases agree with TRBD2. The CDR3 runs 15 residues. The V segment lost 4 bases and the J segment 8 bases; nucleotides outside the gene matches: 7. CDR1 is SGHRS and CDR2 is YFSETQ in the germline V gene. The CDR3 protein is CASSARTSGIDEQFF. CDR3 bases: TGCGCCAGCAGCGCTCGGACTAGCGGGATAGATGAGCAGTTCTTC. The entire variable domain, with the rest obtained from reference TRBV5-1 and TRBJ2-1, is as follows: KAGVTQTPRYLIKTRGQQVTLSCSPISGHRSVSWYQQTPGQGLQFLFEYFSETQRNKGNFPGRFSGRQFSNSRSEMNVSTLELGDSALYLCASSARTSGIDEQFFGPGTRLTVL.

This chain links TRBV20-1 with TRBJ1-5, with D perhaps TRBD1 (5 bases). V lost 6 bases and J lost 0, with 18 bases in between. Germline V gene sequence: CDR1 DFQATT, CDR2 SNEGSKA (reference sequence). The CDR3 sequence is 16 residues long. The CDR3 coding sequence is TGCAGTGCCACCCGACAGATGGGAAATAGCAATCAGCCCCAGCATTTT. Amino acids: CSATRQMGNSNQPQHF.

The V gene is TRBV20-1, the J gene TRBJ1-2; D perhaps matches TRBD1 (6 bases). Germline V gene sequence: CDR1 DFQATT, CDR2 SNEGSKA (reference sequence). CDR3 length: 12 amino acids. Trimming took 5 bases from V and 4 from J, leaving 11 bases between them. Written as DNA, the CDR3 is TGCAGTGCTGAAGAGGACAGCTATGGCTACACCTTC. This encodes CSAEEDSYGYTF.